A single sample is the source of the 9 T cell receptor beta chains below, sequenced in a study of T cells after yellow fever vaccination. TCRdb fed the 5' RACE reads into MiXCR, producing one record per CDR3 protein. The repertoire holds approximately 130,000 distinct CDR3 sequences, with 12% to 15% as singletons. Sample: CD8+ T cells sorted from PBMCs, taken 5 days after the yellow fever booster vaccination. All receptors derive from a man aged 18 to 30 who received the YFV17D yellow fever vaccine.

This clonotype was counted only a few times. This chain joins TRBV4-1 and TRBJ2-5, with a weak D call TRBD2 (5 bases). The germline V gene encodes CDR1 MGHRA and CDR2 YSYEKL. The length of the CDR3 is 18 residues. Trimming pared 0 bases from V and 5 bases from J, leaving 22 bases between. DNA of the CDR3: TGCGCCAGCAGCCAAGATACGGGCCCTGTGAGGGCCCAGGAGACCCAGTACTTC. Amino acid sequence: CASSQDTGPVRAQETQYF.

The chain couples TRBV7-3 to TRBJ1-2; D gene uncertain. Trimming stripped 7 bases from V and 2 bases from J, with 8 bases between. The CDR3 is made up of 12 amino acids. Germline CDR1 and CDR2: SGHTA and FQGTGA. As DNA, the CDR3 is TGTGCCAGCACCCCGGGCAACTATGGCTACACCTTC. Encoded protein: CASTPGNYGYTF.

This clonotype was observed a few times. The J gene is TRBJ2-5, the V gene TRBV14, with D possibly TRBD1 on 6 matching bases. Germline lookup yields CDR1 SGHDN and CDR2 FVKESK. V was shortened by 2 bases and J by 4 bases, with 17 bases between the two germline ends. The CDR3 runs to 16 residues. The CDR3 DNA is TGTGCCAGCAGCCAACCACGGGCGAGGGGGAGAGAGACCCAGTACTTC. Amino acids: CASSQPRARGRETQYF.

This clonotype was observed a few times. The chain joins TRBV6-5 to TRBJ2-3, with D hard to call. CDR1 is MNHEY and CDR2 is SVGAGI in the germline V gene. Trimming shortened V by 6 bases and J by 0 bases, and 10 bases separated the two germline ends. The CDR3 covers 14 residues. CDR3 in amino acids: CASRAGASTDTQYF. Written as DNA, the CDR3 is TGTGCCAGCAGAGCTGGAGCTAGCACAGATACGCAGTATTTT.

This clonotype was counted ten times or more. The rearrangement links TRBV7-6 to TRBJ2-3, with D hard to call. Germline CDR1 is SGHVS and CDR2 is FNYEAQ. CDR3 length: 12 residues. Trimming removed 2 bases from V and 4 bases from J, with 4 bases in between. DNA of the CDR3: TGTGCCAGCAGCTTACTGGCAGATACGCAGTATTTT. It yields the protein CASSLLADTQYF.

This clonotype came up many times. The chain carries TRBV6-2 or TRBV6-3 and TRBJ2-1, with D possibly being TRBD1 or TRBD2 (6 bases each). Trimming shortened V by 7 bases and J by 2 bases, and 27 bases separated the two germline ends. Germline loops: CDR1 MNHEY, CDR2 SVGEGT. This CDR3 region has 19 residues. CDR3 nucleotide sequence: TGTGCCAGCACCTCGGGGGCCTGGGGGGACCCAAGCACCTACAATGAGCAGTTCTTC. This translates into CASTSGAWGDPSTYNEQFF.

CDR3 nucleotide sequence: TGCGCCAGCAGTCGGCAGGGCAACCCCTATGGCTACACCTTC. This sequence encodes CASSRQGNPYGYTF. The chain couples TRBV4-3 to TRBJ1-2, with TRBD1 as a possible D gene (5 bases). From germline, CDR1 is LGHNA and CDR2 YSLEER. Between the trimmed V and J ends, which lost 6 bases and 4 bases, there was a span of 15 bases. The CDR3 length is 14 residues.

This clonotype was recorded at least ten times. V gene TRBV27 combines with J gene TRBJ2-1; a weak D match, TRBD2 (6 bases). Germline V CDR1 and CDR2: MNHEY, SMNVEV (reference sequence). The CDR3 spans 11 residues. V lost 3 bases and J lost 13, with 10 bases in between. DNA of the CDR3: TGTGCCAGCAGTTTGGGACTTGTTCAGTTCTTC. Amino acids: CASSLGLVQFF.

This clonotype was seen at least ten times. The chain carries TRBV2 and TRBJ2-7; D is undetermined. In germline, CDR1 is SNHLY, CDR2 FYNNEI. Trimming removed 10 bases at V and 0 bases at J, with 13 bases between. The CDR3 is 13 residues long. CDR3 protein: CATTLTDSYEQYF. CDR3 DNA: TGTGCCACTACCCTGACTGACTCCTACGAGCAGTACTTC. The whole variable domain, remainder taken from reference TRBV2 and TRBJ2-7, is EPEVTQTPSHQVTQMGQEVILRCVPISNHLYFYWYRQILGQKVEFLVSFYNNEISEKSEIFDDQFSVERPDGSNFTLKIRSTKLEDSAMYFCATTLTDSYEQYFGPGTRLTVT.